A selection of T cell receptor beta chains follows, all from one sample in a study of CD8+ T cells in alopecia areata. This table comes from immunoSEQ multiplex PCR, and its TCRdb copy is limited to in-frame clones, with some not included. Of about 220,000 clones listed, less than 75% are singletons. The sample in question was CD4+ T cells sorted from blood, obtained at week 4, from a patient treated with tofacitinib. All receptors come from a human donor with alopecia areata. The CDR3 runs from the conserved cysteine through the conserved F or W. D genes are given only for firm matches.

d_gene,j_gene,v_gene,CDR3aa
NA,TRBJ2-3,TRBV29-1,CSVDIASTDTQYF
NA,TRBJ1-6,TRBV7-8,CASSLAFRTTNSPLHF
NA,TRBJ1-3,TRBV30,CAWSVPRDAGNTIYF
TRBD1,TRBJ1-3,TRBV2,CATSDRVGNTIYF
NA,TRBJ1-5,TRBV7-2,CASRLVSGQPQHF
TRBD1,TRBJ2-7,TRBV7-2,CASSLAGYRGRYEQYF
NA,TRBJ2-2,TRBV7-9,CASSSGELFF
TRBD2,TRBJ2-5,TRBV5-6,CASSWTALAGSETQYF
NA,TRBJ2-2,TRBV15,CATSRYRDTGELFF
TRBD1,TRBJ2-7,TRBV12-5,CASGSGGHLEQYF
NA,TRBJ1-1,TRBV29-1,CSVQKARDNEAFF
NA,TRBJ2-2,TRBV29-1,CSVEPTLGSGELFF
NA,TRBJ1-2,TRBV6-1,CASSESGRRYTF
TRBD2,TRBJ2-2,TRBV4-2,CASSQSRTSGGAETGELFF
NA,TRBJ1-1,TRBV29-1,CSVRPRMNTEAFF
NA,TRBJ2-3,TRBV15,CATSRDTGDTQYF
NA,TRBJ1-2,TRBV2,CASIPLQGLGGYTF
NA,TRBJ1-1,TRBV7-2,CASSFRPNTEAFF
NA,TRBJ2-1,TRBV2,CAGGRSEVGEQFF
TRBD1,TRBJ2-7,TRBV5-1,CASSPGQNYEQYF
TRBD1,TRBJ2-2,TRBV4-1,CASSHPAGTGRAGELFF